Below, one T cell receptor (beta chain) is given with its context. The antigen is unknown. The protocol was immunoSEQ multiplex PCR, while the TCRdb copy is restricted to in-frame clones and leaves out a portion. This table has 7,200 or so clones, around 67% appearing once. This entry belongs to a study of immune cell composition in non-small cell lung cancer. For the study at large: Most cases were lung adenocarcinoma or squamous cell carcinoma.

General study results and limits: Adenocarcinomas with higher top tumour-associated clone frequency had more reactive TILs. Squamous carcinomas (75%) more often had tumour-associated clones >0.5% than adenocarcinomas (33%).

V was clipped by 3 bases and J by 7 bases; unmatched bases: 6. The CDR3 is 14 residues long. CDR1 is GTSNPN and CDR2 is SVGIG in the germline V gene (reference sequence). Normal lung was sampled as far from the tumour as possible, at least 3 cm. The sequence came from a human donor with non-small cell lung cancer. Sequencing was carried out using non-adjacent lung tissue. V is TRBV30 and J is TRBJ2-2, with 9 bases fitting TRBD1. In nucleotides, the CDR3 is TGTGCCTGGAGAGGGACAGGGAGGATCGGGGAGCTGTTTTTT. This codes for CAWRGTGRIGELFF. Full variable domain (outside the CDR3, taken from reference TRBV30 and TRBJ2-2): SQTIHQWPATLVQPVGSPLSLECTVEGTSNPNLYWYRQAAGRGLQLLFYSVGIGQISSEVPQNLSASRPQDRQFILSSKKLLLSDSGFYLCAWRGTGRIGELFFGEGSRLTVL.